These 7 T cell receptor beta chains were all obtained from the same sample, sequenced in a study of spatial heterogeneity in lung cancer (dated by TCRdb to between 2018 and 2021). The sample's time point, from its label and the paper: sample taken at primary tumor resection. The library relied on 5' RACE. TCRdb shows the sequencer as NextSeq 500. TCRdb trimmed the raw reads at Q25, called clones with MiXCR and kept productive beta chains. Each entry merges the rows of one CDR3 protein and shows their most common DNA and genes. This sample lists approximately 11,000 distinct CDR3 sequences; 3.5% to 4.5% were detected once. In total, the top ten clones hold 50% to 60% of the sample. This specimen consisted of PBMCs, obtained at surgery. The receptor set was obtained from a female donor with early-stage non-small cell lung cancer.

This clonotype has a count of ten or more. The chain has TRBV19 and TRBJ2-2; TRBD2 matches 8 bases. The junction had 6 bases not matched to a gene; V was cut back by 4 bases and J by 5 bases. CDR1 and CDR2 (germline): LNHDA, SQIVND (reference sequence). The CDR3 totals 15 residues. CDR3 residues: CASSTRTSYTGELFF. The CDR3 DNA follows: TGTGCCAGTAGTACCAGGACTAGCTATACCGGGGAGCTGTTTTTT.

This clonotype has a count of ten or more. CDR3 residues: CASSYSPSGQETQYF. The CDR3 region has the DNA TGTGCCAGCAGTTACTCTCCTAGCGGGCAAGAGACCCAGTACTTC. This chain uses TRBV6-5 with TRBJ2-5; 8 nucleotides align to TRBD2. This CDR3 has 15 amino acids. Germline CDR1 and CDR2: MNHEY and SVGAGI. V shed 0 bases, J shed 2 bases, and the junction held 2 bases outside the gene matches.

This clonotype was recorded many times. The chain couples TRBV6-1 to TRBJ2-2; D perhaps matches TRBD1 (5 bases). V was shortened by 3 bases and J by 2 bases, with 16 bases between the two germline ends. Per germline, CDR1 MNHNS and CDR2 SASEGT. The CDR3 consists of 17 residues. The CDR3 DNA follows: TGTGCCAGCAGTGACCGTTGGACATCTAGAAACACCGGGGAGCTGTTTTTT. It is translated as CASSDRWTSRNTGELFF.

This clonotype has a count of ten or more. The chain joins TRBV28 to TRBJ1-1; no definite D call. The V gene lost 1 base and the J gene lost 4 bases, with 10 bases spanning the gap. Per the germline V gene, CDR1 is MDHEN and CDR2 is SYDVKM. The CDR3 sequence is 14 residues long. The CDR3 protein is CASSLYPSGTEAFF. The DNA for the CDR3 is TGTGCCAGCAGTTTATATCCTTCCGGCACTGAAGCTTTCTTT. Full variable domain (outside the CDR3, taken from reference TRBV28 and TRBJ1-1): DVKVTQSSRYLVKRTGEKVFLECVQDMDHENMFWYRQDPGLGLRLIYFSYDVKMKEKGDIPEGYSVSREKKERFSLILESASTNQTSMYLCASSLYPSGTEAFFGQGTRLTVV.

This clonotype was detected only a few times. This chain uses TRBV9 with TRBJ2-3; 9 bases are a match to TRBD2. The V segment lost 4 bases and the J segment 2 bases; nucleotides outside the gene matches: 8. The CDR3 spans 16 residues. The germline gives CDR1 SGDLS, CDR2 YYNGEE. The CDR3 region is CASSSRLADPTDTQYF. As DNA, the CDR3 is TGTGCCAGCAGCTCTCGACTAGCGGACCCCACAGATACGCAGTATTTT.

This clonotype was recorded many times. CDR3 coding DNA: TGTGCCAGCAGCTTAGCGACAGTATCAGATACGCAGTATTTT. It is translated as CASSLATVSDTQYF. This chain joins TRBV7-9 and TRBJ2-3; D possibly corresponds to TRBD1 (5 bases). This CDR3 region has 14 residues. Between the trimmed V and J ends, which lost 0 bases and 4 bases, there was a span of 8 bases. Germline V gene lookup returns CDR1 SEHNR and CDR2 FQNEAQ (reference sequence).

The genes are TRBV5-4 and TRBJ2-3; D remains unclear. The CDR3 loop spans 15 amino acids. Per germline, CDR1 SGHNT and CDR2 YYREEE (reference sequence). V gave up 6 bases and J gave up 0 bases, with 14 bases separating them. CDR3 in DNA: TGTGCCAGCACTGCCGGCGGCAGGAGCACAGATACGCAGTATTTT. It specifies CASTAGGRSTDTQYF.